This T cell receptor (beta chain) came from a study of cytomegalovirus exposure and HLA in healthy donors. The method was immunoSEQ multiplex PCR; TCRdb's version includes in-frame clones alone and lacks a portion of them. This table holds more than 150,000 clones, approximately 84% found once. The CDR3 extends over 15 amino acids. Germline lookup yields CDR1 SNHLY and CDR2 FYNNEI. V trimming: 4 bases; J trimming: 1 base; junction bases outside the gene matches: 4. The sample comprised PBMCs. This TCR derives from a woman younger than 35 in good health and CMV-seropositive. The chain employs TRBV2 and TRBJ1-5; 7 nucleotides line up with TRBD1. CDR3 coding DNA: TGTGCCAGCAGTGCCTTGACAGGGAGCAATCAGCCCCAGCATTTT. Its protein product is CASSALTGSNQPQHF.